This T cell receptor beta chain is drawn from a study of early T cells in non-severe SARS-CoV-2 infection. Study at large: Bulk RNA isolated from unsorted whole blood underwent sequencing; chains were not paired.

Individual cDNA molecules were tagged with unique molecular identifiers, the study reported. TCRdb re-called the 5' RACE reads through MiXCR, storing one row per CDR3 protein. The sample comprises tens of thousands of distinct CDR3 sequences, about 5% of which are singletons, and around 7.3% rests with the top ten. Note on this clonotype: No antigen is known for it.

Germline V gives CDR1 SGHTA, CDR2 FQGTGA. CDR3 length: 15 amino acids. V was shortened by 1 base and J by 8 bases, with 14 bases between the two germline ends. Study-wide points: Database matching using VDJdb favored anti-spike CD8 responses, with private and CD4 specificities left missing.

The input for sequencing was whole blood, taken at baseline. The rearrangement uses TRBV7-3 and TRBJ1-4; D gene unclear. The sequence came from an adult who was a healthcare worker with PCR-confirmed SARS-CoV-2 infection or an uninfected control (not recorded which). Here the CDR3 reads CASSLRARQREKLFF. CDR3 DNA sequence: TGTGCCAGCAGCTTAAGGGCCCGACAACGGGAAAAACTGTTTTTT.